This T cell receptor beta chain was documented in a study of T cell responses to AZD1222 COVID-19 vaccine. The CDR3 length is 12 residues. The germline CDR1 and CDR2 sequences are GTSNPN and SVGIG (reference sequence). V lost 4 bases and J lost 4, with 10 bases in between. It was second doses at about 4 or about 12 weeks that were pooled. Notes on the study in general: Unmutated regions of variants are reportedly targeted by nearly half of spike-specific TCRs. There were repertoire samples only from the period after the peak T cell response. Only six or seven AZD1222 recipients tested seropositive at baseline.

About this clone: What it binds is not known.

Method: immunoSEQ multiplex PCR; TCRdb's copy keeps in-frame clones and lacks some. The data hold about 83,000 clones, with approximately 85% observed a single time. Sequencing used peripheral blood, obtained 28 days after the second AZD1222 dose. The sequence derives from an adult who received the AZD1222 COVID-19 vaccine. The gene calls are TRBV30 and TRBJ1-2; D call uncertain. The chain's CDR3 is CAWKSLSYGYTF. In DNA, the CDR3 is TGTGCCTGGAAATCACTTTCCTATGGCTACACCTTC.